The sample holds one count of the clone carrying this TCR beta chain. Its target is unknown. Compared with germline, one end of the junction differs, possibly owing to a read error. Sequencing was performed with immunoSEQ multiplex PCR; in TCRdb, only in-frame clones are kept and a portion is missing. Of 20,000 to 25,000 clones listed, roughly 82% were seen once; the top ten hold roughly 27%. This record comes from a study of OX40 agonist ivuxolimab in advanced cancers. Study overall: Partial responses occurred in three patients (one hepatocellular carcinoma, two cutaneous melanoma). Study-level points and caveats: With doses of 0.1-3.0 mg/kg, partial responders showed among the lowest clonal expansion. Expanded clones belonging to CD8+ T cells outnumbered, on average, those of CD4+.

Germline-derived CDR1 and CDR2 are GTSNPN and SVGIG (reference sequence). This CDR3 contains 12 residues. The source was CD4+ or CD8+ T cells sorted from blood, collected in a trial of the OX40 agonist ivuxolimab. J is TRBJ2-7 and V is TRBV30; the D is unclear. The sequence was obtained from an adult with an advanced solid tumor such as melanoma, head and neck, liver or kidney cancer. CDR3 nucleotide sequence: TGTGCCTGGAGTGTAGGCTCCCACGAGCAGTACTTC. This codes for CAWSVGSHEQYF.